Shown below are 15 T cell receptor beta chains from a single sample sequenced in a study of blood T cell repertoires in COVID-19. The repertoire was sequenced with immunoSEQ multiplex PCR; TCRdb's copy has only in-frame clones and lacks some. The sample has about 200,000 clones, 85% to 90% seen once. The sample was peripheral blood. Receptor source: a human donor in a cohort sampled during active COVID-19.

The rearrangement joins TRBV7-9 to TRBJ2-7, with D perhaps matching TRBD1 (6 bases). The germline V and J ends were trimmed by 4 bases and 12 bases, with 19 bases remaining between them. The V gene's germline CDR1 is SEHNR and CDR2 FQNEAQ (reference sequence). The length of the CDR3 is 13 residues. CDR3 nucleotide sequence: TGTGCCAGCAGCTACCCGGGACAATCGGGGCGGTACTTC. This gives the protein CASSYPGQSGRYF.

The chain joins TRBV18 to TRBJ2-7; 8 bases align to TRBD2. The CDR3 consists of 16 residues. V was pared by 1 base and J by 2 bases, with 7 bases of the junction left unmatched. Germline values: CDR1 KGHSH, CDR2 LQKENI. Here the CDR3 DNA reads TGTGCCAGCTCACCACTTCCCGGGGGGGAAACCTACGAGCAGTACTTC. This codes for CASSPLPGGETYEQYF.

DNA for the CDR3: TGTTCGATGTCGGGGGATCCTAATGAAAAACTGTTTTTT. Translated, it gives CSMSGDPNEKLFF. The rearrangement joins TRBV30 to TRBJ1-4; D is perhaps TRBD1 (5 bases). CDR1 is GTSNPN and CDR2 is SVGIG in the germline V gene (reference sequence). The length of the CDR3 is 13 residues.

In this sample, this clone turned up a few times. The genes are TRBV7-8 and TRBJ1-1; D call uncertain. The CDR3 length is 12 residues. Per the germline V gene, CDR1 is SGHVS and CDR2 is FQNEAQ. Trimming stripped 5 bases from V and 7 bases from J, with 11 bases between. The CDR3 protein is CASSQAGFEAFF. For the CDR3, the DNA is TGTGCCAGCAGCCAAGCCGGGTTTGAAGCTTTCTTT. The entire variable domain, with the rest obtained from reference TRBV7-8 and TRBJ1-1, is as follows: GAGVSQSPRYKVAKRGQDVALRCDPISGHVSLFWYQQALGQGPEFLTYFQNEAQLDKSGLPSDRFFAERPEGSVSTLKIQRTQQEDSAVYLCASSQAGFEAFFGQGTRLTVV.

This clone was found once. The chain is built from TRBV6-6 and TRBJ2-1; 10 bases match TRBD2. Trimming at V came to 6 bases and at J to 6 bases, leaving 5 bases not matched to a gene. CDR3 length: 14 residues. The V gene's germline CDR1 is MNHNY and CDR2 SVGAGI (reference sequence). The CDR3 DNA reads as TGTGCCAGCAGCGGGACTAGCGTATCCAATGAGCAGTTCTTC. Protein sequence: CASSGTSVSNEQFF.

The chain couples TRBV28 to TRBJ2-7; TRBD2 agrees at 8 bases. J was trimmed by 2 bases and V by 4 bases; bases with no gene match: 10. CDR3 length: 16 residues. Germline CDR1 and CDR2: MDHEN and SYDVKM. The CDR3: CASSSVAGGTPYEQYF. CDR3 nucleotide sequence: TGTGCCAGCAGTTCCGTGGCGGGAGGAACCCCCTACGAGCAGTACTTC. Full variable domain (missing parts from reference TRBV28 and TRBJ2-7): DVKVTQSSRYLVKRTGEKVFLECVQDMDHENMFWYRQDPGLGLRLIYFSYDVKMKEKGDIPEGYSVSREKKERFSLILESASTNQTSMYLCASSSVAGGTPYEQYFGPGTRLTVT.

This chain connects TRBV6-5 to TRBJ1-6, with 9 bases aligning to TRBD1. This CDR3 region has 15 residues. V lost 0 bases and J lost 11; bases outside the gene matches: 5. Per germline, CDR1 MNHEY and CDR2 SVGAGI. This chain's CDR3 is CASSYSDRGEAPLHF. The CDR3 DNA is TGTGCCAGCAGTTACTCGGACAGGGGAGAGGCACCCCTCCACTTT.

The rearrangement links TRBV10-1 to TRBJ2-5; weak D call: TRBD2 (6 bases). V was clipped by 3 bases and J by 4 bases, with 12 bases between them. The CDR3 is made up of 14 amino acids. Germline CDR1 reads WNHNN; CDR2 reads SYGVQD (reference sequence). CDR3 DNA sequence: TGCGCCAGCAGTGATATACGGGAGCGAGAGACCCAGTACTTC. Protein sequence: CASSDIRERETQYF.

The gene calls are TRBV5-1 and TRBJ2-5; tentative D call: TRBD1 (6 bases). This CDR3 contains 15 residues. CDR1 and CDR2 from the germline V gene are SGHRS and YFSETQ. V was shortened by 0 bases and J by 5 bases, with 14 bases between the two germline ends. The CDR3: CASSLARADRETQYF. In DNA form, the CDR3 reads TGCGCCAGCAGCTTGGCCAGGGCCGACAGGGAGACCCAGTACTTC.

This sequence joins TRBV11-2 and TRBJ2-7; 7 bases fit TRBD2. Germline trimming cut 5 bases from V and 5 bases from J; bases unmatched to any gene: 9. The CDR3 length is 14 residues. Germline CDR1 is SGHAT and CDR2 is FQNNGV. CDR3 sequence: CASSPPGLVNEQYF. The CDR3, as DNA: TGTGCCAGCAGCCCTCCTGGACTAGTCAACGAGCAGTACTTC.

The rearrangement joins TRBV14 to TRBJ1-1; possibly TRBD1 for D (6 bases). CDR3 length equals 13 residues. V lost 6 bases and J lost 0, with 8 bases in between. The germline V gene encodes CDR1 SGHDN and CDR2 FVKESK. The CDR3 region has the DNA TGTGCCAGCAGACAGGGTTTGAACACTGAAGCTTTCTTT. It encodes CASRQGLNTEAFF.

This chain links TRBV6-6 with TRBJ2-7; 7 bases line up with TRBD1. Germline CDR1 MNHNY, CDR2 SVGAGI (reference sequence). V shed 4 bases, J shed 2 bases, and the junction held 5 bases outside the gene matches. The CDR3 spans 14 residues. CDR3 in amino acids: CASSSGTVTYEQYF. CDR3 nucleotide sequence: TGTGCCAGCAGTTCCGGGACAGTTACCTACGAGCAGTACTTC.

The table lists this clone with a few counts. The same CDR3 also results from other DNA sequences found in this sample. The chain joins TRBV3-1 (or the pseudogene TRBV3-2) to TRBJ2-7, with 7 bases fitting TRBD1. V shed 1 base, J shed 3 bases, and the junction held 3 bases outside the gene matches. In germline, CDR1 is LGHDT, CDR2 YNNKEL (reference sequence). The CDR3 is 14 amino acids. CDR3 nucleotides: TGTGCCAGCAGCCAAGGACAGGGTATCTACGAGCAGTACTTC. It codes for CASSQGQGIYEQYF.

This clone appeared a few times. The rearrangement links TRBV5-1 to TRBJ1-1; TRBD1 aligns across 8 bases. V lost 4 bases and J lost 5; bases outside the gene matches: 4. Germline V CDR1 and CDR2: SGHRS, YFSETQ. The CDR3 is 13 residues long. This chain's CDR3 is CASSLTGETEAFF. In nucleotides, the CDR3 is TGCGCCAGCAGCCTGACAGGGGAGACTGAAGCTTTCTTT.

The V gene is TRBV5-1, the J gene TRBJ2-3, with 7 bases matching TRBD2. V lost 1 base, J lost 3 bases, and 2 bases stayed unmatched. Germline CDR1 reads SGHRS; CDR2 reads YFSETQ. The CDR3 spans 14 residues. DNA for the CDR3: TGCGCCAGCAGCTTGCGGCGGGAGACAGATACGCAGTATTTT. Amino acid sequence: CASSLRRETDTQYF.